This T cell receptor (beta chain) was identified in a study of cytomegalovirus exposure and HLA in healthy donors. Regarding the study as a whole: Later on, analysis showed that most CMV-associated TCR beta chains appeared to be HLA-restricted. Later, an analysis found that common viral pathogens appeared to be linked with several of the most significant clusters. The study flagged about 150 TCR beta chains as cytomegalovirus-associated. Most TCR sequences were uncommon, yet certain public TCRs appeared in many donors.

PCR was performed using 60 Vbeta and 13 Jbeta primers. Measured with immunoSEQ multiplex PCR; TCRdb has only the in-frame clones, and not every one. The repertoire holds 86,000 or so clones, with roughly 80% as singletons. The CDR3 consists of 14 residues. Per germline, CDR1 SGDLS and CDR2 YYNGEE. J was trimmed by 2 bases and V by 3 bases; bases with no gene match: 4. With respect to this clone: Its antigen is currently unknown.

This TCR was recovered from a woman in her forties in good health and CMV-seropositive. This rearrangement joins TRBV9 to TRBJ2-5, with TRBD1 matching over 7 bases. The sample was PBMCs. In nucleotides, the CDR3 is TGTGCCAGCAGCGGTACAGGGGTACAAGAGACCCAGTACTTC. It translates to CASSGTGVQETQYF.